A single sample gave rise to the 18 T cell receptor beta chains below, sequenced in a study of shared clonotypes between healthy human individuals. Produced via immunoSEQ multiplex PCR; TCRdb's table is partial and in-frame only. The sample records millions of clones, just over 90% being singletons. The sequenced sample consisted of naive CD4+ T cells from PBMCs. Subset of the sample: CD45RA+ positively selected. All receptors derive from a man between 18 and 35 years old in good health. Some clones in this sample may be carry-over from other donors' samples.

The V and J genes are TRBV10-3 and TRBJ2-5; TRBD1 is a possible D gene (6 bases). This CDR3 has 15 residues. V was clipped by 3 bases and J by 2 bases, with 13 bases between them. Per germline, CDR1 ENHRY and CDR2 SYGVKD. CDR3 bases: TGTGCCATCAGTGACTTAAAGCAGGGGCAAGAGACCCAGTACTTC. Translating gives CAISDLKQGQETQYF.

V and J are TRBV14 and TRBJ2-1, with 14 bases identical to TRBD2. The V gene end was trimmed by 1 base and the J gene end by 8 bases; junction bases not matched to a gene: 7. The V gene's germline CDR1 is SGHDN and CDR2 FVKESK. The CDR3 consists of 17 residues. As DNA, the CDR3 is TGTGCCAGCAGCCAAGTTAGGACTAGCGGGAGGAAGGATGAGCAGTTCTTC. Its translation is CASSQVRTSGRKDEQFF.

The chain joins TRBV7-2 to TRBJ1-1, with TRBD1 as a possible D gene (6 bases). CDR1 is SGHTA and CDR2 is FQGNSA in the germline V gene. The CDR3 consists of 13 residues. Trimming pared 5 bases from V and 7 bases from J, leaving 14 bases between. The CDR3 loop is CASSKRGLGEAFF. The CDR3 DNA reads as TGTGCCAGCAGCAAAAGGGGGTTGGGTGAAGCTTTCTTT.

The rearrangement joins TRBV2 to TRBJ1-1; weak D call: TRBD1 (6 bases). Looked up from germline, CDR1 is SNHLY and CDR2 is FYNNEI. This CDR3 is built from 13 residues. Between the trimmed V and J ends, which lost 9 bases and 2 bases, there was a span of 13 bases. CDR3 residues: CASNRDINTEAFF. The CDR3 DNA follows: TGTGCCAGTAACAGGGACATCAACACTGAAGCTTTCTTT.

V and J are TRBV5-4 and TRBJ2-1, with TRBD2 identical over 7 bases. The CDR3 sequence is 15 residues long. The germline V gene encodes CDR1 SGHNT and CDR2 YYREEE (reference sequence). After removal of 4 bases from V and 6 bases from J, the junction contained 10 bases not matched to a gene. CDR3 DNA: TGTGCCAGCAGCACGACTCTACGGACTAGCAATGAGCAGTTCTTC. It translates to CASSTTLRTSNEQFF.

CDR3 protein: CATSQTSYEQYF. The CDR3 DNA is TGTGCCACCAGCCAAACCTCCTACGAGCAGTACTTC. This chain joins TRBV15 and TRBJ2-7; D call uncertain. Germline-derived CDR1 and CDR2 are LNHNV and YYDKDF (reference sequence). V shed 5 bases and J shed 0 bases, with 5 bases lying between them. The length of the CDR3 is 12 residues.

V gene TRBV28 combines with J gene TRBJ1-4; TRBD1 matches 9 bases. With V trimmed by 5 bases and J by 9 bases, 7 bases remained unmatched. The CDR3 has 14 residues. Germline CDR1 is MDHEN and CDR2 is SYDVKM. The CDR3: CASSGTGTLKKLFF. CDR3 in DNA: TGTGCCAGCAGTGGGACAGGGACTCTGAAAAAACTGTTTTTT.

This chain connects TRBV19 to TRBJ2-7; either TRBD1 or TRBD2 may fit D (5 bases each). The CDR3 has 15 amino acids. Germline V gene data show CDR1 as LNHDA and CDR2 as SQIVND (reference sequence). V lost 6 bases, J lost 4 bases, and 19 bases lay in between. CDR3 sequence reads: CASSPLPGALYEQYF. The CDR3 coding sequence is TGTGCCAGTAGCCCCTTACCCGGGGCCCTTTACGAGCAGTACTTC.

This clone was recorded only once. In the same sample, other DNA sequences code for this CDR3. The chain couples TRBV6-6 to TRBJ1-1, with D uncertain. The CDR3 totals 13 residues. Germline CDR1 reads MNHNY; CDR2 reads SVGAGI (reference sequence). Deletions cut 1 base from V and 3 bases from J, with 6 bases between. CDR3 loop: CASSYYGDTEAFF. CDR3 DNA sequence: TGTGCCAGCAGTTACTACGGAGACACTGAAGCTTTCTTT.

The V gene is TRBV18, the J gene TRBJ1-3; D is undetermined. Germline V CDR1 and CDR2: KGHSH, LQKENI. The V and J ends lost 2 bases and 3 bases respectively, with 8 bases between them. The CDR3 length is 14 residues. CDR3 in amino acids: CASSPGASGNTIYF. Written as DNA, the CDR3 is TGTGCCAGCTCACCAGGAGCAAGTGGAAACACCATATATTTT.

This chain links TRBV27 with TRBJ2-3; 9 bases map to TRBD2. V shed 5 bases and J 4 bases; nucleotides not matched to a gene: 10. The CDR3 loop spans 16 amino acids. Germline values: CDR1 MNHEY, CDR2 SMNVEV (reference sequence). CDR3 nucleotide sequence: TGTGCCAGCAGTAGAAGGATTAAGCGGGAGGCAGATACGCAGTATTTT. This translates into CASSRRIKREADTQYF.

The V call is TRBV30, the J call TRBJ2-7; 8 bases are a match to TRBD2. V was clipped by 4 bases and J by 3 bases; unmatched bases: 2. Germline V gives CDR1 GTSNPN, CDR2 SVGIG (reference sequence). The CDR3 consists of 12 residues. The CDR3 DNA is TGTGCCTGGACCCTAGCGGGCTACGAGCAGTACTTC. Encoded protein: CAWTLAGYEQYF.

This clone appeared a few times. This rearrangement joins TRBV7-9 to TRBJ2-1, with TRBD2 matching 7 bases. Germline V gene data show CDR1 as SEHNR and CDR2 as FQNEAQ (reference sequence). The V gene end was trimmed by 5 bases and the J gene end by 7 bases; junction bases not matched to a gene: 11. This CDR3 is 15 amino acids long. As DNA, the CDR3 is TGTGCCAGCAGCCTGCTGAGCGGGATAGGGAATGAGCAGTTCTTC. This sequence encodes CASSLLSGIGNEQFF.

The chain combines TRBV14 with TRBJ1-2; 8 bases are shared with TRBD1. This CDR3 is built from 16 residues. Germline lookup yields CDR1 SGHDN and CDR2 FVKESK. V dropped 5 bases and J dropped 7; count of bases not matched to a gene: 15. CDR3 sequence reads: CASSRTGRGARAGYTF. Here the CDR3 DNA reads TGTGCCAGCAGCAGGACAGGGAGAGGAGCTCGGGCTGGCTACACCTTC.

The CDR3 here is CASSSEVGVREQYF. CDR3 coding DNA: TGTGCCAGCAGCTCGGAGGTAGGAGTTCGCGAGCAGTACTTC. J is TRBJ2-7 and V is TRBV5-8, with D perhaps TRBD2 (5 bases). This CDR3 comprises 14 residues. The germline V gene has CDR1 SGHTS and CDR2 YDEGEE. Trimming cost V 3 bases and J 6 bases, with 16 bases left between them.

The chain has TRBV9 and TRBJ1-2; 7 bases fit TRBD1. The CDR3 is 12 residues long. V shed 6 bases, J shed 2 bases, and the junction held 1 base outside the gene matches. Germline V CDR1 and CDR2: SGDLS, YYNGEE. The CDR3, as DNA: TGTGCCAGCAAGACAGGGAACTATGGCTACACCTTC. Translating gives CASKTGNYGYTF. Complete variable domain (other parts from reference TRBV9 and TRBJ1-2): DSGVTQTPKHLITATGQRVTLRCSPRSGDLSVYWYQQSLDQGLQFLIQYYNGEERAKGNILERFSAQQFPDLHSELNLSSLELGDSALYFCASKTGNYGYTFGSGTRLTVV.

This clone was counted once. The identical CDR3 is also encoded by other nucleotide sequences in the sample. The chain has TRBV5-1 and TRBJ2-7, with D perhaps TRBD1 (6 bases). Germline V gives CDR1 SGHRS, CDR2 YFSETQ. The length of the CDR3 is 12 residues. Trimming stripped 4 bases from V and 4 bases from J, with 9 bases between. Here the CDR3 reads CASSVDSYEQYF. The CDR3, as DNA: TGCGCCAGCAGCGTGGACAGTTACGAGCAGTACTTC.

The genes are TRBV27 and TRBJ2-3, with a possible D match to TRBD2 (5 bases). The CDR3 runs to 15 residues. Germline V CDR1 and CDR2: MNHEY, SMNVEV (reference sequence). Trimming removed 2 bases from V and 3 bases from J, with 12 bases in between. The CDR3 spells CASSLPGTNTDTQYF. CDR3 nucleotides: TGTGCCAGCAGTTTACCGGGAACGAATACAGATACGCAGTATTTT.